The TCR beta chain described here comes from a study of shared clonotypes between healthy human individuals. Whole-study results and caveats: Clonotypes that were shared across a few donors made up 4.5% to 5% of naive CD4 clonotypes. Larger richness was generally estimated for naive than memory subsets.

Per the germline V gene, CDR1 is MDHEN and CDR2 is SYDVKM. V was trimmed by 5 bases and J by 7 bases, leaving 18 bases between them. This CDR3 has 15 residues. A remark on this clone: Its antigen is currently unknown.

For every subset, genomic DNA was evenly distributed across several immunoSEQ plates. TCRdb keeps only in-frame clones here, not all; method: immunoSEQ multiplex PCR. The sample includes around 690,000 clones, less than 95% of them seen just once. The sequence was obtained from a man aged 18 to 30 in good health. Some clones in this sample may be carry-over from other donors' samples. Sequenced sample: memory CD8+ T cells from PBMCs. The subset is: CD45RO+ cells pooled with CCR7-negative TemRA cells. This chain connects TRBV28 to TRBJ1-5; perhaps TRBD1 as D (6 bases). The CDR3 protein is CASSPHKERGQPQHF. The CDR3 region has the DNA TGTGCCAGCAGTCCTCACAAGGAAAGGGGGCAGCCCCAGCATTTT.